Included here is one T cell receptor (beta chain) sequence, with context. Unmatched junction bases numbered 10, after V lost 5 bases and J lost 2 bases. CDR3 length equals 18 residues. The germline V gene has CDR1 SEHNR and CDR2 FQNEAQ (reference sequence). This record belongs to a study of OX40 agonist ivuxolimab in advanced cancers. Study summary: Ivuxolimab, an antibody acting as an agonist of OX40 (CD134), was used to treat patients.

The table came from immunoSEQ multiplex PCR; TCRdb's copy has only in-frame clones and leaves some out. Among about 60,000 clones listed, over 90% were seen once. The input for sequencing was CD4+ or CD8+ T cells sorted from blood, taken in a trial of the OX40 agonist ivuxolimab. This receptor was obtained from an adult with an advanced solid tumor such as melanoma, head and neck, liver or kidney cancer. The rearrangement joins TRBV7-9 to TRBJ2-1, with 12 nucleotides matching TRBD2. The CDR3 DNA sequence: TGTGCCAGCAGCGACTGGACTAGCGGGATCCCCCCCTACAATGAGCAGTTCTTC. Translating gives CASSDWTSGIPPYNEQFF.